One T cell receptor (beta chain) is described in this entry. The sample comes from a study of CDR3 diversity in severe acne. TCRdb re-called the PCR reads through MiXCR, storing one row per CDR3 protein. Here the sample spans over 100,000 distinct CDR3 sequences, about half being singletons. CDR3 length equals 16 residues. The V and J ends lost 0 bases and 0 bases, in that order; junction bases with no gene match: 5. Germline V lookup: CDR1 LNHNV, CDR2 YYDKDF (reference sequence). The chain employs TRBV15 and TRBJ2-7; TRBD2 aligns across 7 bases. The sample comprised blood. The TCR was taken from a male donor with acne. Here the CDR3 DNA reads TGTGCCACCAGCAGAGATCGCGGGAGTTTCTCCTACGAGCAGTACTTC. Encoded protein: CATSRDRGSFSYEQYF.